A selection of T cell receptor beta chains follows, all from one sample in a study of cytomegalovirus exposure and HLA in healthy donors. Assay used: immunoSEQ multiplex PCR; TCRdb lists only in-frame clones, some missing. The table shows around 200,000 clones, with approximately 83% occurring only once. The specimen was PBMCs. Receptors were obtained from a woman aged 45-65 years in good health and CMV-seropositive. The CDR3 runs from the conserved cysteine through the conserved F or W. Each record gives: V gene, D gene, clone size, J gene, CDR3 protein, CDR3 DNA. The D gene is left open where the match is weak. Some rows have no size entry. The others give once, few or many, or a class for an expanded clone.

v_call: TRBV25-1
d_call: .
clone_size: .
j_call: TRBJ1-1
cdr3_aa: CASSELRNRAAFF
cdr3_nt: TGTGCCAGCAGTGAATTGAGGAACAGGGCCGCTTTCTTT

v_call: TRBV6-6
d_call: .
clone_size: .
j_call: TRBJ1-3
cdr3_aa: CASSYSGQGNTIYF
cdr3_nt: TGTGCCAGCAGTTACTCTGGACAGGGAAACACCATATATTTT

v_call: TRBV2
d_call: TRBD1
clone_size: .
j_call: TRBJ1-2
cdr3_aa: CASRSRGLGGYTF
cdr3_nt: TGTGCCAGCAGGAGCAGGGGGCTCGGAGGCTACACCTTC

v_call: TRBV12-1
d_call: .
clone_size: once
j_call: TRBJ2-1
cdr3_aa: CASSFALGGPSYNEQFF
cdr3_nt: TGTGCCAGCAGCTTTGCGCTGGGGGGACCATCCTACAATGAGCAGTTCTTC

v_call: TRBV5-4
d_call: .
clone_size: .
j_call: TRBJ1-1
cdr3_aa: CASSFASTANTEAFF
cdr3_nt: TGTGCCAGCAGCTTCGCAAGCACAGCGAACACTGAAGCTTTCTTT

v_call: TRBV5-1
d_call: .
clone_size: .
j_call: TRBJ1-1
cdr3_aa: CASSVAGDSSGTEAFF
cdr3_nt: TGCGCCAGCAGTGTGGCAGGGGATTCTTCGGGTACTGAAGCTTTCTTT

v_call: TRBV27
d_call: .
clone_size: .
j_call: TRBJ1-1
cdr3_aa: CASRKLDSNTEAFF
cdr3_nt: TGTGCCAGCAGGAAGCTTGACAGCAACACTGAAGCTTTCTTT

v_call: TRBV7-6
d_call: TRBD2
clone_size: .
j_call: TRBJ2-5
cdr3_aa: CASSFGLAGQETQYF
cdr3_nt: TGTGCCAGCAGCTTCGGACTAGCGGGGCAAGAGACCCAGTACTTC

v_call: TRBV6-5
d_call: TRBD2
clone_size: .
j_call: TRBJ2-5
cdr3_aa: CASSYDGGAETQYF
cdr3_nt: TGTGCCAGCAGTTACGACGGGGGGGCTGAGACCCAGTACTTC

v_call: TRBV28
d_call: .
clone_size: once
j_call: TRBJ1-2
cdr3_aa: CASSPPGWWGYGYTF
cdr3_nt: TGTGCCAGCAGTCCACCAGGGTGGTGGGGCTATGGCTACACCTTC

v_call: TRBV4-1
d_call: .
clone_size: once
j_call: TRBJ1-1
cdr3_aa: CASSRSQGSLNTEAFF
cdr3_nt: TGCGCCAGCAGCCGTTCGCAGGGCTCCCTGAACACTGAAGCTTTCTTT

v_call: TRBV9
d_call: .
clone_size: .
j_call: TRBJ2-3
cdr3_aa: CASSPVGSSTDTQYF
cdr3_nt: TGTGCCAGCAGCCCTGTCGGGTCTAGCACAGATACGCAGTATTTT

v_call: TRBV5-6
d_call: TRBD1
clone_size: .
j_call: TRBJ2-5
cdr3_aa: CASSLVTGSQETQYF
cdr3_nt: TGTGCCAGCAGCTTGGTGACAGGGTCCCAAGAGACCCAGTACTTC

v_call: TRBV5-1
d_call: .
clone_size: .
j_call: TRBJ1-2
cdr3_aa: CASSLGRVYGYTF
cdr3_nt: TGCGCCAGCAGCTTGGGGAGGGTCTATGGCTACACCTTC

v_call: TRBV15
d_call: .
clone_size: .
j_call: TRBJ1-5
cdr3_aa: CATSRGTAGSQPQHF
cdr3_nt: TGTGCCACCAGCAGAGGGACCGCGGGGAGTCAGCCCCAGCATTTT

v_call: TRBV4-1
d_call: .
clone_size: .
j_call: TRBJ1-4
cdr3_aa: CASSQVLTRARDEKLFF
cdr3_nt: TGCGCCAGCAGCCAAGTACTTACGAGGGCGAGGGATGAAAAACTGTTTTTT

v_call: TRBV7-9
d_call: TRBD1
clone_size: once
j_call: TRBJ1-1
cdr3_aa: CSSSHGQDEAFF
cdr3_nt: TGTTCCAGCAGCCACGGACAGGATGAAGCTTTCTTT

v_call: TRBV5-1
d_call: TRBD1
clone_size: .
j_call: TRBJ1-4
cdr3_aa: CASSLGQDKLFF
cdr3_nt: TGCGCCAGCAGCCTAGGACAGGACAAACTGTTTTTT

v_call: TRBV28
d_call: .
clone_size: .
j_call: TRBJ1-5
cdr3_aa: CASSLSGTRGDQPQHF
cdr3_nt: TGTGCCAGCAGTTTGAGCGGGACCCGTGGCGATCAGCCCCAGCATTTT

v_call: TRBV25-1
d_call: TRBD1
clone_size: .
j_call: TRBJ1-1
cdr3_aa: CASSESARGAFF
cdr3_nt: TGTGCCAGCAGTGAATCCGCCAGGGGGGCTTTCTTT

v_call: TRBV28
d_call: .
clone_size: .
j_call: TRBJ1-2
cdr3_aa: CASSFNQGGGAGYTF
cdr3_nt: TGTGCCAGCAGTTTTAATCAGGGTGGTGGGGCAGGCTACACCTTC

v_call: TRBV10-3
d_call: .
clone_size: .
j_call: TRBJ2-5
cdr3_aa: CAISDPGRSQETQYF
cdr3_nt: TGTGCCATCAGTGATCCGGGGAGGAGCCAAGAGACCCAGTACTTC

v_call: TRBV5-1
d_call: .
clone_size: .
j_call: TRBJ1-1
cdr3_aa: CASSLVPDLNTEAFF
cdr3_nt: TGCGCCAGCAGCTTGGTTCCAGATCTGAACACTGAAGCTTTCTTT

v_call: TRBV7-9
d_call: .
clone_size: .
j_call: TRBJ1-1
cdr3_aa: CASSPQELNTEAFF
cdr3_nt: TGTGCCAGCAGTCCACAGGAACTCAACACTGAAGCTTTCTTT

v_call: TRBV19
d_call: .
clone_size: .
j_call: TRBJ1-5
cdr3_aa: CASSMGGQPQHF
cdr3_nt: TGTGCCAGTAGTATGGGGGGTCAGCCCCAGCATTTT

v_call: TRBV19
d_call: TRBD2
clone_size: .
j_call: TRBJ2-1
cdr3_aa: CASSTAGTNYNEQFF
cdr3_nt: TGTGCCAGTAGTACCGCCGGGACTAACTACAATGAGCAGTTCTTC